The 19 T cell receptor beta chains in this list originate from one sample, sequenced in a study of graft-versus-host responses after intestinal transplantation. Clones were sequenced by immunoSEQ multiplex PCR, and TCRdb holds only the in-frame ones, with some missing. Here the sample spans about 29,000 clones, around 80% being singletons. Intraepithelial and lamina propria lymphocytes were isolated from graft specimens. This sample comprised ileum tissue, obtained 98 days after intestinal transplantation. Every receptor here comes from a human patient who received an intestinal transplant, so some T cells may come from the graft donor.

The chain has TRBV5-4 and TRBJ2-3; D assignment may be TRBD1 or TRBD2 (5 bases each). Germline V lookup: CDR1 SGHNT, CDR2 YYREEE (reference sequence). Deletions cut 5 bases from V and 0 bases from J, with 16 bases between. The CDR3 is 16 amino acids. The CDR3 region is CASSQGPHGSTDTQYF. The CDR3 DNA reads as TGTGCCAGCAGTCAGGGACCTCACGGGAGCACAGATACGCAGTATTTT.

With respect to this clone: The junction does not match germline at one end; this may be a read error. The V gene is TRBV9, the J gene TRBJ2-1; TRBD1 aligns across 8 bases. From germline, CDR1 is SGDLS and CDR2 YYNGEE. The CDR3 covers 17 residues. CDR3 sequence reads: CASSPPTGDPSYDEQFF. The CDR3 DNA is TGTGCCAGCAGCCCACCGACAGGGGACCCCTCCTACGATGAGCAGTTCTTC.

The chain recombines TRBV7-6 with TRBJ1-1; D gene uncertain. The CDR3 covers 15 residues. The germline gives CDR1 SGHVS, CDR2 FNYEAQ. V was pared by 2 bases and J by 0 bases, with 10 bases between. CDR3 sequence: CASSLSANLNTEAFF. CDR3 DNA: TGTGCCAGCAGCTTATCAGCGAATCTGAACACTGAAGCTTTCTTT.

This clone turned up a few times. The chain links TRBV28 to TRBJ2-7; no firm D call. This CDR3 comprises 12 residues. Germline V gene data show CDR1 as MDHEN and CDR2 as SYDVKM. The V end was cut by 6 bases, the J end by 3 bases, with 9 bases between. This CDR3 reads CASRDDGYEQYF. The CDR3 nucleotides are TGTGCCAGCAGGGATGACGGCTACGAGCAGTACTTC.

In its sample, this clone was seen a few times. The chain couples TRBV5-4 to TRBJ1-2, with TRBD1 as a possible D gene (5 bases). V lost 1 base and J 4 bases, leaving 11 bases between the germline ends. There are 14 residues in the CDR3. Germline CDR1 reads SGHNT; CDR2 reads YYREEE (reference sequence). Here the CDR3 DNA reads TGTGCCAGCAGCTTGTATCAGGGAGGCTATGGCTACACCTTC. It yields the protein CASSLYQGGYGYTF.

This chain joins TRBV5-6 and TRBJ2-3, with no clear D. The CDR3 extends over 15 amino acids. V was clipped by 0 bases and J by 2 bases, with 10 bases between them. Per germline, CDR1 SGHDT and CDR2 YYEEEE. The CDR3 reads CASSLESDITDTQYF. As DNA, the CDR3 is TGTGCCAGCAGCTTGGAAAGCGACATCACAGATACGCAGTATTTT.

This chain connects TRBV7-9 to TRBJ1-2; 10 bases line up with TRBD1. The CDR3 spans 14 residues. Unmatched junction bases numbered 1, after V lost 4 bases and J lost 2 bases. Germline V gene sequence: CDR1 SEHNR, CDR2 FQNEAQ (reference sequence). The DNA for the CDR3 is TGTGCCAGCAGCTCGACAGGGGGCAACTATGGCTACACCTTC. Amino acid sequence: CASSSTGGNYGYTF.

In its sample, this clone was seen a few times. The gene calls are TRBV19 and TRBJ2-7; 7 bases agree with TRBD2. The length of the CDR3 is 13 residues. V shed 6 bases, J shed 3 bases, and the junction held 5 bases outside the gene matches. Germline V gene data show CDR1 as LNHDA and CDR2 as SQIVND (reference sequence). The CDR3 coding sequence is TGTGCCAGTAGCCCAGCGGGGAACTACGAGCAGTACTTC. Protein product: CASSPAGNYEQYF. Together with reference TRBV19 and TRBJ2-7, the CDR3 gives the full variable domain: DGGITQSPKYLFRKEGQNVTLSCEQNLNHDAMYWYRQDPGQGLRLIYYSQIVNDFQKGDIAEGYSVSREKKESFPLTVTSAQKNPTAFYLCASSPAGNYEQYFGPGTRLTVT.

This sequence joins TRBV15 and TRBJ2-1; 7 nucleotides agree with TRBD1. In germline, CDR1 is LNHNV, CDR2 YYDKDF (reference sequence). This CDR3 contains 16 residues. With 6 bases clipped from V and 3 bases from J, the junction kept 11 bases outside the gene matches. Written as DNA, the CDR3 is TGTGCCACCAGTCGGCACCGGGACAGACTCTACAATGAGCAGTTCTTC. Translated, it gives CATSRHRDRLYNEQFF.

To note about this clone: The junction departs from the called germline gene at one end, perhaps through a read error. The chain has TRBV15 and TRBJ2-7; 9 nucleotides match TRBD1. CDR1 is LNHNV and CDR2 is YYDKDF in the germline V gene (reference sequence). This CDR3 contains 14 residues. CDR3 loop: CATSGDRGGYEQYF. In nucleotides, the CDR3 is TGTGCCACCAGCGGAGACAGGGGGGGCTACGAGCAGTACTTC.

The rearrangement links TRBV7-2 to TRBJ2-7; D unresolved. V dropped 4 bases and J dropped 3 bases, with 7 bases sitting between them. The CDR3 has 12 residues. Germline-derived CDR1 and CDR2 are SGHTA and FQGNSA. The CDR3 is CASSSYSYEQYF. The CDR3 nucleotides read TGTGCCAGCAGCTCCTACAGCTACGAGCAGTACTTC.

The gene calls are TRBV19 and TRBJ1-1; possibly TRBD1 for D (6 bases). Deletions cut 7 bases from V and 0 bases from J, with 12 bases between. The CDR3 runs to 14 residues. The germline gives CDR1 LNHDA, CDR2 SQIVND (reference sequence). DNA of the CDR3: TGTGCCAGTACCCCCACAGGGTTGAACACTGAAGCTTTCTTT. This gives the protein CASTPTGLNTEAFF. The full variable domain, in which reference TRBV19 and TRBJ1-1 provide the parts outside the CDR3, is DGGITQSPKYLFRKEGQNVTLSCEQNLNHDAMYWYRQDPGQGLRLIYYSQIVNDFQKGDIAEGYSVSREKKESFPLTVTSAQKNPTAFYLCASTPTGLNTEAFFGQGTRLTVV.

There are a few counts of this clone. V is TRBV7-3 and J is TRBJ2-1; D remains ambiguous. Germline CDR1 SGHTA, CDR2 FQGTGA. CDR3 size: 13 residues. The V and J ends lost 5 bases and 4 bases respectively, with 9 bases between them. The CDR3 reads CASSPYGYNEQFF. Written as DNA, the CDR3 is TGTGCCAGCAGCCCCTACGGGTACAATGAGCAGTTCTTC. The full variable domain, its missing parts supplied by reference TRBV7-3 and TRBJ2-1, is GAGVSQTPSNKVTEKGKYVELRCDPISGHTALYWYRQSLGQGPEFLIYFQGTGAADDSGLPNDRFFAVRPEGSVSTLKIQRTERGDSAVYLCASSPYGYNEQFFGPGTRLTVL.

This clone was observed a few times. Other nucleotide sequences from this sample produce the same CDR3. The chain is built from TRBV28 and TRBJ2-3; 14 bases fit TRBD2. The CDR3 runs 17 residues. CDR1 is MDHEN, CDR2 SYDVKM, per germline. V shed 5 bases and J 4 bases; nucleotides not matched to a gene: 8. CDR3 protein: CASSRLAGGPRADTQYF. CDR3 sequence (DNA): TGTGCCAGCAGTCGACTAGCGGGGGGGCCTAGGGCAGATACGCAGTATTTT.

This clone appeared a single time. The chain links TRBV27 to TRBJ2-7, with a tentative D call TRBD2 (6 bases). Germline assignment: CDR1 MNHEY and CDR2 SMNVEV (reference sequence). There are 14 residues in the CDR3. V lost 7 bases to trimming and J lost 5 bases, with 18 bases between them. The CDR3 sequence is CASTPLEGGHEQYF. The CDR3 coding sequence is TGTGCCAGCACCCCGTTGGAGGGTGGGCACGAGCAGTACTTC.

The J gene is TRBJ2-1, the V gene TRBV7-9; 13 bases match TRBD2. The ends lost 5 bases at V and 6 bases at J; junction bases unmatched: 4. This CDR3 has 15 amino acids. Germline V gene data show CDR1 as SEHNR and CDR2 as FQNEAQ (reference sequence). This chain's CDR3 is CASSSGLAGANEQFF. The CDR3 DNA reads as TGTGCCAGCAGCAGCGGACTAGCGGGGGCCAATGAGCAGTTCTTC. Together with reference TRBV7-9 and TRBJ2-1, the CDR3 gives the full variable domain: DTGVSQNPRHKITKRGQNVTFRCDPISEHNRLYWYRQTLGQGPEFLTYFQNEAQLEKSRLLSDRFSAERPKGSFSTLEIQRTEQGDSAMYLCASSSGLAGANEQFFGPGTRLTVL.

This chain joins TRBV11-2 and TRBJ1-2; D possibly corresponds to TRBD1 (5 bases). Germline V lookup: CDR1 SGHAT, CDR2 FQNNGV. CDR3 size: 17 residues. The ends were cut back, 1 base at V and 0 bases at J, with 15 bases in the middle. CDR3 region: CASSLGAKGHANYGYTF. In DNA, the CDR3 is TGTGCCAGCAGCTTAGGGGCAAAGGGGCACGCTAACTATGGCTACACCTTC.

This chain connects TRBV10-3 to TRBJ2-7; D possibly uses TRBD1 or TRBD2 (5 bases each). The germline V gene has CDR1 ENHRY and CDR2 SYGVKD. CDR3 length equals 15 residues. V dropped 10 bases and J dropped 2 bases, with 21 bases sitting between them. The CDR3 DNA follows: TGTGCCACCGGCTCATTTGGGGGTGGCACCTACGAGCAGTACTTC. This gives the protein CATGSFGGGTYEQYF.

This clone turned up a few times. The rearrangement uses TRBV2 and TRBJ1-5, with D possibly matching TRBD1 (6 bases). V was pared by 7 bases and J by 2 bases, with 18 bases between. The CDR3 runs to 16 residues. Germline loops: CDR1 SNHLY, CDR2 FYNNEI. The CDR3 region has the DNA TGTGCCAGCAAAGGGGGTAGGGCCGAGGGCAATCAGCCCCAGCATTTT. This sequence encodes CASKGGRAEGNQPQHF.